Each of the 2 T cell receptor beta chains below was sequenced from the same sample in a study of shared clonotypes between healthy human individuals. Generated by immunoSEQ multiplex PCR, the TCRdb table keeps only in-frame clones and is missing some. The sample lists around 2.5 million clones, 80% to 95% occurring once. The specimen sequenced was naive CD4+ T cells from PBMCs. Subset here: CD45RA+ positively selected. The receptor set was obtained from a man between 18 and 35 years old in good health. Some clones in this sample may be carry-over from other donors' samples.

This clone was seen a handful of times. V is TRBV9 and J is TRBJ2-3; no clear D. This CDR3 is built from 12 residues. V was pared by 4 bases and J by 2 bases, with 5 bases between. Germline CDR1 reads SGDLS; CDR2 reads YYNGEE. CDR3 sequence (DNA): TGTGCCAGCAGCCCTCACACAGATACGCAGTATTTT. Residues: CASSPHTDTQYF. The full variable domain, in which reference TRBV9 and TRBJ2-3 provide the parts outside the CDR3, is DSGVTQTPKHLITATGQRVTLRCSPRSGDLSVYWYQQSLDQGLQFLIQYYNGEERAKGNILERFSAQQFPDLHSELNLSSLELGDSALYFCASSPHTDTQYFGPGTRLTVL.

The rearrangement links TRBV29-1 to TRBJ1-1, with D possibly matching TRBD1 (5 bases). Germline assignment: CDR1 SQVTM and CDR2 ANQGSEA. The ends were cut back, 5 bases at V and 1 base at J, with 11 bases in the middle. This CDR3 contains 13 residues. The CDR3 DNA reads as TGCAGCGTTCCGGGACCCACGAACACTGAAGCTTTCTTT. It codes for CSVPGPTNTEAFF.